The text below deals with one TCR beta chain. The antigen is unknown. The sample belongs to a study of T cell responses to AZD1222 COVID-19 vaccine. The protocol was immunoSEQ multiplex PCR, while the TCRdb copy is restricted to in-frame clones and leaves out a portion. The sample comprises about 100,000 clones, about 82% of which are singletons, and about 1.5% rests with the top ten. Broader study findings: Every sample of the repertoires postdated the peak T cell response.

The CDR3 totals 16 residues. Unmatched junction bases numbered 9, after V lost 6 bases and J lost 3 bases. Germline V gene data show CDR1 as SGHVS and CDR2 as FQNEAQ. The starting material was peripheral blood, obtained on day 0 of AZD1222 vaccination. This receptor was obtained from an adult in good health. V and J are TRBV7-8 and TRBJ2-7, with 12 bases identical to TRBD2. CDR3 bases: TGTGCCAGCAGTCCACGCCGGACTAGCGGGAACTACGAGCAGTACTTC. Translation gives CASSPRRTSGNYEQYF.